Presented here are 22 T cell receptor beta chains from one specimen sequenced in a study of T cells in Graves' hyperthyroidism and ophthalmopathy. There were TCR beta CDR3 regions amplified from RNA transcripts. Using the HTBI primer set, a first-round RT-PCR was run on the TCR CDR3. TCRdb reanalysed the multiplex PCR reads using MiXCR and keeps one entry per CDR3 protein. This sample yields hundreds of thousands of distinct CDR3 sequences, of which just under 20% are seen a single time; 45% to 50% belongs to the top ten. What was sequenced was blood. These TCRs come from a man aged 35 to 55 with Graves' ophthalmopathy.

CDR3: CSALPPSGDHEQYF. For the CDR3, the DNA is TGCAGTGCCCTGCCCCCATCGGGGGACCACGAGCAGTACTTC. The chain couples TRBV20-1 to TRBJ2-7; a weak D match, TRBD2 (6 bases). CDR3 length: 14 amino acids. V was shortened by 6 bases and J by 5 bases, with 20 bases between the two germline ends. Looked up from germline, CDR1 is DFQATT and CDR2 is SNEGSKA (reference sequence).

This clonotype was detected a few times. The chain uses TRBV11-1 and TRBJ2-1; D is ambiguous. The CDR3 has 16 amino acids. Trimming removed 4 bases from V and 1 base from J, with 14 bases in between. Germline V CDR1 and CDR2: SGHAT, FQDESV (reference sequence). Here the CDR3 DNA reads TGTGCCAGCAGCTCCTATTTTGGGATTTCCTACAATGAGCAGTTCTTC. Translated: CASSSYFGISYNEQFF.

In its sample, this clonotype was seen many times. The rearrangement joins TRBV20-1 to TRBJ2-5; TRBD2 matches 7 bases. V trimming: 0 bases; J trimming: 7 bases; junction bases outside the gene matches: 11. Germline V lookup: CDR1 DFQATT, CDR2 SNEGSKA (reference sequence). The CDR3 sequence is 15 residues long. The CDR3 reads CSAREFGRDLGTQYF. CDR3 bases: TGCAGTGCTAGAGAATTTGGGAGGGACTTGGGGACCCAGTACTTC.

Here the CDR3 reads CASSQGQLNYEQYF. The CDR3 DNA sequence: TGCGCCAGCAGCCAAGGACAGCTCAACTACGAGCAGTACTTC. The genes are TRBV4-1 and TRBJ2-7, with D perhaps matching TRBD1 (5 bases). Deletions cut 1 base from V and 3 bases from J, with 10 bases between. This CDR3 is 14 amino acids long. The germline V gene has CDR1 MGHRA and CDR2 YSYEKL.

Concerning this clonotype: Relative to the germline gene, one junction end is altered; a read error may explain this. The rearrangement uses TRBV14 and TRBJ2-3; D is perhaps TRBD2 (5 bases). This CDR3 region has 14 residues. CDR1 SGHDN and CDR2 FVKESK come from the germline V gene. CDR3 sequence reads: CASSQESSRHTQNF. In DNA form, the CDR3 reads TGTGCCAGCAGCCAAGAGTCTAGCAGGCATACGCAGAATTTT.

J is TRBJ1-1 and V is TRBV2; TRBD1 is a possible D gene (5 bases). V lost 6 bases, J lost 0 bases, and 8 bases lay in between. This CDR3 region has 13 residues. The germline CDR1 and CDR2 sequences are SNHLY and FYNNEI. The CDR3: CASRPTVNTEAFF. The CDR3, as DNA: TGTGCCAGCAGGCCGACAGTGAACACTGAAGCTTTCTTT.

CDR3 sequence: CASEPSPPQKETQYF. The CDR3 nucleotides read TGTGCCAGCGAGCCGTCGCCCCCTCAAAAAGAGACCCAGTACTTC. V and J are TRBV18 and TRBJ2-5; D is undetermined. The germline V gene has CDR1 KGHSH and CDR2 LQKENI. The CDR3 runs 15 residues. Trimming left V 8 bases short and J 3 bases short, with 19 bases between.

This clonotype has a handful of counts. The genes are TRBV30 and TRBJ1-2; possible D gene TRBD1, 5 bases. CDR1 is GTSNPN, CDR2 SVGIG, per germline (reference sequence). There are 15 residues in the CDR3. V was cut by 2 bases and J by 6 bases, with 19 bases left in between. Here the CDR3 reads CAWSISWAGLHGYTF. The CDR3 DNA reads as TGTGCCTGGAGTATTAGTTGGGCAGGGCTTCATGGCTACACCTTC.

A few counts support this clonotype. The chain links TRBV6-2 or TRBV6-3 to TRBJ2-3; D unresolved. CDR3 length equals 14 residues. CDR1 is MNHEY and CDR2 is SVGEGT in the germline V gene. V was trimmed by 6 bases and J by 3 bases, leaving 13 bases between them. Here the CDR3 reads CASRTRVLTDTQYF. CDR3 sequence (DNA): TGTGCCAGCAGAACCCGGGTCTTGACAGATACGCAGTATTTT.

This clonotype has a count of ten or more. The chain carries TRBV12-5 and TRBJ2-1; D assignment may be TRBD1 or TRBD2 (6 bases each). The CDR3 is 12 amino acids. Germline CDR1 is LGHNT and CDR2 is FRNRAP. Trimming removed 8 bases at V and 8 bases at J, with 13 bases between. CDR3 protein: CASRIGGYEQFF. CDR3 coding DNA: TGTGCTAGTCGGATCGGGGGCTATGAGCAGTTCTTC.

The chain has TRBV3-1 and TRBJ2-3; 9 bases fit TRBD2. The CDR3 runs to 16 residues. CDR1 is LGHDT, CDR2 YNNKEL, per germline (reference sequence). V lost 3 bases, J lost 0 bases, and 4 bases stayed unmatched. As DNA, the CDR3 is TGTGCCAGCAGCCAGCGACTAGCGGAGAGCACAGATACGCAGTATTTT. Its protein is CASSQRLAESTDTQYF.

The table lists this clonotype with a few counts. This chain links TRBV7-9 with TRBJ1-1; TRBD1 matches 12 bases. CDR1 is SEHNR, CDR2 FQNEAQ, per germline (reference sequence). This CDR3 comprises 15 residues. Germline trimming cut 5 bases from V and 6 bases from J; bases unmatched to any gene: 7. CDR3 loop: CASSRPGQGASEAFF. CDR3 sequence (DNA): TGTGCCAGCAGCAGGCCGGGACAGGGGGCTTCTGAAGCTTTCTTT.

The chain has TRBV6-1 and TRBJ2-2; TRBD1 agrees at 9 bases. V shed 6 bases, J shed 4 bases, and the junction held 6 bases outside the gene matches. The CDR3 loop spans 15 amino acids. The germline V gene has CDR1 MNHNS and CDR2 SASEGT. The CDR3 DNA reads TGTGCCAGCAGCGAACAGGGGGCGGGCACCGGGGAGCTGTTTTTT. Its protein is CASSEQGAGTGELFF.

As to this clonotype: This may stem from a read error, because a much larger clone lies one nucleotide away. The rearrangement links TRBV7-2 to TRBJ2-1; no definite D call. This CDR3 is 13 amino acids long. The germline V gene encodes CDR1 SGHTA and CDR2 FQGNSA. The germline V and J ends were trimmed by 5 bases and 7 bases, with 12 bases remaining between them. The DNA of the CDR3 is TGTGCCAGCAGCCCGATCGCCATGAATGAGCAGTTCTTC. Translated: CASSPIAMNEQFF.

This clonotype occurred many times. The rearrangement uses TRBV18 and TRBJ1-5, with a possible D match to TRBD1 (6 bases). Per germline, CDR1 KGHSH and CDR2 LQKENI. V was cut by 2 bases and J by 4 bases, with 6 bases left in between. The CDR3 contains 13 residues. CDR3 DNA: TGTGCCAGCTCACCAGGACAGAATCAGCCCCAGCATTTT. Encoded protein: CASSPGQNQPQHF.

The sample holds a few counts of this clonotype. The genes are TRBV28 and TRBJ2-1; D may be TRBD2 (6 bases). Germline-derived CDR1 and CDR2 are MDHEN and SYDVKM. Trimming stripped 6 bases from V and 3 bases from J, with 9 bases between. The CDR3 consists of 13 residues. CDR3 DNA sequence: TGTGCCAGCAGCGGGGGAAACTACAATGAGCAGTTCTTC. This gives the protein CASSGGNYNEQFF.

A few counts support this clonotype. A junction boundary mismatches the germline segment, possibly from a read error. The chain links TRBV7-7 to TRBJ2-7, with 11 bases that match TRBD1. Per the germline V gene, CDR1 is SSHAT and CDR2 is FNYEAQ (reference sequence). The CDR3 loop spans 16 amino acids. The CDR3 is CASSLPWGQGGYEQYF. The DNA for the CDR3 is TGTGCTAGCAGCTTACCCTGGGGACAGGGGGGCTACGAGCAGTACTTC. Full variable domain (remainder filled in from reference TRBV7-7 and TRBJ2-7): GAGVSQSPRYKVTKRGQDVTLRCDPISSHATLYWYQQALGQGPEFLTYFNYEAQPDKSGLPSDRFSAERPEGSISTLTIQRTEQRDSAMYRCASSLPWGQGGYEQYFGPGTRLTVT.

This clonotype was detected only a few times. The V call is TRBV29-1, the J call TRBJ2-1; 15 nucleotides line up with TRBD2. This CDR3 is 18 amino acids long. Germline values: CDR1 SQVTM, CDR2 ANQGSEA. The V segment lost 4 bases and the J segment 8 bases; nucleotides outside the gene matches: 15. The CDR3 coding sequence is TGCAGCGTTGTACCGGGACTAGCGGGAGGTGATGTGTTATATGAGCAGTTCTTC. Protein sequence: CSVVPGLAGGDVLYEQFF.

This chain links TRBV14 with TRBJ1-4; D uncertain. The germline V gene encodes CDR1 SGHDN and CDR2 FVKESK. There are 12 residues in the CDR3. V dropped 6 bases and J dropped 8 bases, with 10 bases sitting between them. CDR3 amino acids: CASRRSGEKLFF. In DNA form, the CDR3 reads TGTGCCAGCAGAAGATCCGGGGAAAAACTGTTTTTT. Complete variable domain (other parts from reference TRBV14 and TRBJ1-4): EAGVTQFPSHSVIEKGQTVTLRCDPISGHDNLYWYRRVMGKEIKFLLHFVKESKQDESGMPNNRFLAERTGGTYSTLKVQPAELEDSGVYFCASRRSGEKLFFGSGTQLSVL.

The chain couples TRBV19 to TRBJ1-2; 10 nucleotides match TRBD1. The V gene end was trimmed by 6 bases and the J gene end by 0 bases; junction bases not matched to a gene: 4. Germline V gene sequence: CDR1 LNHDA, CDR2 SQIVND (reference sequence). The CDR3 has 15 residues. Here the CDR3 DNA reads TGTGCCAGTAGACCCGGGACAGGGGCTAACTATGGCTACACCTTC. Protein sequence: CASRPGTGANYGYTF.

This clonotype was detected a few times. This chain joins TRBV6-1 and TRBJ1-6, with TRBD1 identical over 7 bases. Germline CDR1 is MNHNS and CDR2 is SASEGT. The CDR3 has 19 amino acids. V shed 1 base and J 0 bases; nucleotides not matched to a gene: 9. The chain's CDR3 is CASSEGSEGAISYNSPLHF. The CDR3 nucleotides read TGTGCCAGCAGTGAAGGGTCTGAGGGGGCAATCTCCTATAATTCACCCCTCCACTTT.

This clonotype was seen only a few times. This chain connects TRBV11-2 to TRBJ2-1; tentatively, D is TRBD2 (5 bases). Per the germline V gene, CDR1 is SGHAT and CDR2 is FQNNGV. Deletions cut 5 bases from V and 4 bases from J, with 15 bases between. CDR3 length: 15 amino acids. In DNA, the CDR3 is TGTGCCAGCAGCCCGTTGGTGCGGACTTACAATGAGCAGTTCTTC. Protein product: CASSPLVRTYNEQFF.